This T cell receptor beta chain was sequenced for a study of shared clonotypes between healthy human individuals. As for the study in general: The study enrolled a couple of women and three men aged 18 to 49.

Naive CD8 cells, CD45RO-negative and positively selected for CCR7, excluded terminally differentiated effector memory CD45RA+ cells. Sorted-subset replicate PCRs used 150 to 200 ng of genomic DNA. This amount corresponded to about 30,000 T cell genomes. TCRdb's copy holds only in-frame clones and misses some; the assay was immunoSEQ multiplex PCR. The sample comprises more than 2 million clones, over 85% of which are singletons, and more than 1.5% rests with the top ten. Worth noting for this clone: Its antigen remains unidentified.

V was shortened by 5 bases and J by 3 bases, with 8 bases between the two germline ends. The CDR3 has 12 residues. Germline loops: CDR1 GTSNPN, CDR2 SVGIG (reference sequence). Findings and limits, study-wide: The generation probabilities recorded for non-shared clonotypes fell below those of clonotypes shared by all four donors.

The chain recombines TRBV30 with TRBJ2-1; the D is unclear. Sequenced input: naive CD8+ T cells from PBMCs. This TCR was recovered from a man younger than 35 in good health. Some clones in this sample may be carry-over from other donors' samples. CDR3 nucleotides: TGTGCCTGGGGAGAAGTCTACAATGAGCAGTTCTTC. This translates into CAWGEVYNEQFF. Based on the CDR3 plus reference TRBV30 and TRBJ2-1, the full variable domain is SQTIHQWPATLVQPVGSPLSLECTVEGTSNPNLYWYRQAAGRGLQLLFYSVGIGQISSEVPQNLSASRPQDRQFILSSKKLLLSDSGFYLCAWGEVYNEQFFGPGTRLTVL.